This section outlines one TCR beta chain sequence together with its context. The sample originates from a study of blood T cell repertoires in COVID-19. The overall study: The samples span acute and convalescent COVID-19 from the United States, Italy and Spain. PBMCs, B-cell-depleted T cells, or T cells were the source of the cDNA or gDNA that made up the material.

The CDR3 extends over 18 amino acids. The V gene lost 2 bases and the J gene lost 9 bases, with 27 bases spanning the gap. Germline lookup yields CDR1 SGHDT and CDR2 YYEEEE. Source study methods: Nucleated cell counts were estimated from reference gene primer amplification. The method was immunoSEQ multiplex PCR; TCRdb's version includes in-frame clones alone and lacks a portion of them. The DNA was the basis for D and trimming; V, J and clone size are from that table. The top ten clones hold about 9.1% of a sample with approximately 58,000 clones, 80% to 95% of them seen once. The specimen was peripheral blood. This TCR was sampled from an elderly woman with active COVID-19. The genes are TRBV5-6 and TRBJ2-1, with D perhaps matching TRBD2 (5 bases). The CDR3 DNA reads as TGTGCCAGCAGCTTCACTACCGACTACTCCACCGGGATGGGTGAGCAGTTCTTC. This sequence encodes CASSFTTDYSTGMGEQFF.